The 18 T cell receptor beta chains listed next were all sequenced from one sample in a study of blood T cell repertoires in COVID-19. TCRdb keeps only in-frame clones here, not all; method: immunoSEQ multiplex PCR. The table lists 200,000 or so clones, roughly 84% of them singletons. Sequenced: PBMCs or T cells enriched from blood (not recorded which). The receptors come from a man aged 35 to 55 who had recovered from COVID-19.

This rearrangement joins TRBV5-8 to TRBJ1-1; 7 bases map to TRBD1. The V gene end was trimmed by 0 bases and the J gene end by 2 bases; junction bases not matched to a gene: 1. Germline CDR1 reads SGHTS; CDR2 reads YDEGEE. This CDR3 has 14 amino acids. CDR3 sequence: CASSLDRGNTEAFF. The CDR3 coding sequence is TGTGCCAGCAGCTTGGACAGGGGAAACACTGAAGCTTTCTTT.

The CDR3 nucleotides are TGTGCCAGCAGCGGCACAATGAACACTGAAGCTTTCTTT. Translating gives CASSGTMNTEAFF. V is TRBV11-3 and J is TRBJ1-1; no definite D call. The germline V and J ends were trimmed by 5 bases and 0 bases, with 7 bases remaining between them. CDR1 and CDR2 from the germline V gene are SGHNT and YENEEA. There are 13 residues in the CDR3.

The chain has TRBV30 and TRBJ1-2; TRBD1 agrees at 8 bases. V was pared by 3 bases and J by 7 bases, with 7 bases of the junction left unmatched. CDR1 is GTSNPN and CDR2 is SVGIG in the germline V gene (reference sequence). This CDR3 spans 13 amino acids. CDR3 nucleotide sequence: TGTGCCTGGAGCCAAGACAGGGGCTCTGGCTACACCTTC. Encoded protein: CAWSQDRGSGYTF.

V is TRBV5-4 and J is TRBJ1-2; 11 bases are shared with TRBD1. Germline loops: CDR1 SGHNT, CDR2 YYREEE (reference sequence). The CDR3 extends over 16 amino acids. The V segment lost 4 bases and the J segment 5 bases; nucleotides outside the gene matches: 10. CDR3 sequence reads: CASSGRTGGAIYGYTF. The CDR3 coding sequence is TGTGCCAGCAGCGGTAGGACAGGGGGCGCAATTTATGGCTACACCTTC.

The chain links TRBV7-2 to TRBJ1-2; 10 bases align to TRBD1. CDR1 and CDR2 from the germline V gene are SGHTA and FQGNSA. The CDR3 runs 15 residues. V was clipped by 4 bases and J by 8 bases; unmatched bases: 10. Here the CDR3 reads CASSSTPGQGTGYTF. CDR3 coding DNA: TGTGCCAGCAGCTCCACTCCGGGACAGGGGACCGGCTACACCTTC.

The V and J genes are TRBV4-1 and TRBJ2-1, with D possibly TRBD1 on 6 matching bases. V was shortened by 1 base and J by 10 bases, with 14 bases between the two germline ends. Germline CDR1 reads MGHRA; CDR2 reads YSYEKL. The CDR3 contains 14 residues. The CDR3 sequence is CASSQAQGTGEQFF. The DNA of the CDR3 is TGCGCCAGCAGCCAAGCGCAGGGTACAGGGGAGCAGTTCTTC.

V is TRBV13 and J is TRBJ2-7; D is unclear. The V end was cut by 1 base, the J end by 12 bases, with 13 bases between. There are 12 residues in the CDR3. The V gene's germline CDR1 is PRHDT and CDR2 FYEKMQ (reference sequence). The CDR3 protein is CASSLVGSIVYF. CDR3 nucleotide sequence: TGTGCCAGCAGCTTAGTCGGTTCCATAGTGTACTTC.

The CDR3 sequence: CASSLATGAPTYEQYF. CDR3 coding DNA: TGCGCCAGCAGCTTGGCGACAGGGGCCCCAACCTACGAGCAGTACTTC. The V and J genes are TRBV5-1 and TRBJ2-7; 8 bases map to TRBD1. CDR1 and CDR2 from the germline V gene are SGHRS and YFSETQ. Trimming at V came to 0 bases and at J to 2 bases, leaving 7 bases not matched to a gene. There are 16 residues in the CDR3.

This clone was picked up many times. The CDR3 sequence: CASSAQGALDNEQFF. The CDR3 DNA is TGTGCCAGCAGTGCACAGGGAGCCCTCGACAATGAGCAGTTCTTC. The V and J genes are TRBV25-1 and TRBJ2-1, with a possible D match to TRBD1 (6 bases). Germline lookup yields CDR1 MGHDK and CDR2 SYGVNS. The CDR3 spans 15 residues. Trimming shortened V by 4 bases and J by 5 bases, and 15 bases separated the two germline ends.

The V call is TRBV5-5, the J call TRBJ1-1, with 10 bases matching TRBD1. The germline V gene has CDR1 SGHKS and CDR2 YYEKEE (reference sequence). V gave up 4 bases and J gave up 6 bases; unmatched junction bases: 9. There are 15 residues in the CDR3. CDR3 nucleotides: TGTGCCAGCAGCCTACAGACAGGGGGCGAGGCTGAAGCTTTCTTT. This translates into CASSLQTGGEAEAFF.

This clone was picked up a small number of times. This sequence joins TRBV7-2 and TRBJ2-1, with 8 bases aligning to TRBD2. Per germline, CDR1 SGHTA and CDR2 FQGNSA. The CDR3 length is 16 residues. V shed 6 bases and J 0 bases; nucleotides not matched to a gene: 7. DNA for the CDR3: TGTGCCAGCAGTCTAACGGGGGGGCTCTCCTACAATGAGCAGTTCTTC. Its translation is CASSLTGGLSYNEQFF.

The genes are TRBV15 and TRBJ1-1; D is possibly TRBD1 (5 bases). CDR1 and CDR2 (germline): LNHNV, YYDKDF (reference sequence). This CDR3 region has 15 residues. V was shortened by 2 bases and J by 0 bases, with 10 bases between the two germline ends. DNA for the CDR3: TGTGCCACCAGCAGATTTCGGGGGGTGAACACTGAAGCTTTCTTT. This gives the protein CATSRFRGVNTEAFF.

This clone was found once. The chain employs TRBV9 and TRBJ1-6; D not resolved. Per the germline V gene, CDR1 is SGDLS and CDR2 is YYNGEE. Trimming took 5 bases from V and 2 from J, leaving 14 bases between them. This CDR3 is built from 16 residues. The CDR3 DNA sequence: TGTGCCAGCAGTCCCGCCCCGGGAGCCTATAATTCACCCCTCCACTTT. Translation: CASSPAPGAYNSPLHF.

This clone was seen a single time. The V call is TRBV5-6, the J call TRBJ2-5, with 14 bases aligning to TRBD2. The CDR3 covers 16 residues. Germline V lookup: CDR1 SGHDT, CDR2 YYEEEE. The trim removed 0 bases at V and 4 bases at J, leaving 2 bases unmatched. CDR3: CASSLAGLAGVETQYF. CDR3 in DNA: TGTGCCAGCAGCTTGGCGGGACTAGCGGGGGTAGAGACCCAGTACTTC.

V is TRBV5-6 and J is TRBJ2-2, with D maybe TRBD1 (5 bases). Between the trimmed V and J ends, which lost 3 bases and 6 bases, there was a span of 12 bases. CDR3 size: 14 residues. CDR1 and CDR2 from the germline V gene are SGHDT and YYEEEE. The DNA for the CDR3 is TGTGCCAGCAGCTCGCCGACAGTGCCCGGGGAGCTGTTTTTT. Protein product: CASSSPTVPGELFF.

This clone was observed a single time. The rearrangement uses TRBV18 and TRBJ1-1; no clear D. Trimming shortened V by 1 base and J by 7 bases, and 10 bases separated the two germline ends. CDR3 length equals 13 residues. CDR1 and CDR2 from the germline V gene are KGHSH and LQKENI. CDR3 DNA: TGTGCCAGCTCACCACGGGCAGAGGGTGAAGCTTTCTTT. Its translation is CASSPRAEGEAFF. Full variable domain (rest looked up from reference TRBV18 and TRBJ1-1): NAGVMQNPRHLVRRRGQEARLRCSPMKGHSHVYWYRQLPEEGLKFMVYLQKENIIDESGMPKERFSAEFPKEGPSILRIQQVVRGDSAAYFCASSPRAEGEAFFGQGTRLTVV.

V is TRBV4-2 and J is TRBJ2-2; D is possibly TRBD1 (6 bases). Germline-derived CDR1 and CDR2 are LGHNA and YNFKEQ. CDR3 size: 14 residues. The V and J ends lost 4 bases and 2 bases respectively, with 8 bases between them. DNA of the CDR3: TGTGCCAGCAGCCGGGACACTAACACCGGGGAGCTGTTTTTT. Protein sequence: CASSRDTNTGELFF.

This chain connects TRBV18 to TRBJ1-1, with D uncertain. Per the germline V gene, CDR1 is KGHSH and CDR2 is LQKENI. V shed 5 bases and J shed 1 base, with 8 bases lying between them. The CDR3 contains 13 residues. The chain's CDR3 is CASSEGPNTEAFF. The CDR3 DNA is TGTGCCAGCTCAGAGGGTCCGAACACTGAAGCTTTCTTT.